This T cell receptor (beta chain) appears in the sequencing data of a study of glioma-infiltrating T cells after dendritic cell vaccination. About the study: Patients had newly diagnosed or recurrent glioblastoma and received dendritic cell vaccines. Dendritic cells derived from monocytes and pulsed with autologous tumor lysate formed the vaccine.

Time point reported: after dendritic cell vaccination, including at tumor progression/relapse. Fresh-frozen tumor tissue and more than two years of survival data were available for all. About this clone: Its antigen is currently unknown.

V dropped 6 bases and J dropped 4; count of bases not matched to a gene: 9. Germline CDR1 reads MNHEY; CDR2 reads SMNVEV (reference sequence). This CDR3 comprises 15 residues. TCRdb's copy holds only in-frame clones and misses some; the assay was immunoSEQ multiplex PCR. The sample carries 100,000 to 120,000 clones, roughly 89% recorded once. Study-wide findings and caveats: Survival was not directly related to TCR clonality in these patients.

The sequencing used blood, collected after dendritic cell vaccination. The rearrangement uses TRBV27 and TRBJ1-2; TRBD1 matches 9 bases. The TCR originated in a human donor with glioblastoma. CDR3 in DNA: TGTGCCAGCAGCCAGACAGGGGGGATGTTCTATGGCTACACCTTC. Its translation is CASSQTGGMFYGYTF.